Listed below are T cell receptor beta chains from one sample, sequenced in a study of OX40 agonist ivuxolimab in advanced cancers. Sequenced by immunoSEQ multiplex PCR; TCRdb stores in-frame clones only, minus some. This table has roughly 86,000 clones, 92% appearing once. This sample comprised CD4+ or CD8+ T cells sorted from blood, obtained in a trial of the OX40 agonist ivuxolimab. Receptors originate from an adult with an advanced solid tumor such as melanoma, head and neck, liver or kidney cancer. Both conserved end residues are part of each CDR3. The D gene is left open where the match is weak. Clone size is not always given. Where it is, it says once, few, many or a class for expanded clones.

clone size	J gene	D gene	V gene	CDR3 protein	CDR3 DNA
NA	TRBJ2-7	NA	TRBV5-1	CASSHPDSSYEQYF	TGCGCCAGCAGCCATCCAGACAGTTCCTACGAGCAGTACTTC
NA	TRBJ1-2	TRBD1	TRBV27	CASSSLRGRGYGYTF	TGTGCCAGCAGTTCCTTAAGGGGGCGAGGCTATGGCTACACCTTC
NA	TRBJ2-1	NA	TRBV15	CATSRGLTAGENEQFF	TGTGCCACCAGCAGGGGCTTGACGGCCGGGGAGAATGAGCAGTTCTTC
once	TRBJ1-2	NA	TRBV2	CASRPEGGYTF	TGTGCCAGCAGACCTGAGGGTGGCTACACCTTC
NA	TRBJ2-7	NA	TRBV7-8	CASSLALAYEQYF	TGTGCCAGCAGCTTAGCACTGGCCTACGAGCAGTACTTC
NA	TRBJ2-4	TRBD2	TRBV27	CASKGLAGGKNIQYF	TGTGCCAGCAAAGGACTAGCGGGAGGCAAAAACATTCAGTACTTC
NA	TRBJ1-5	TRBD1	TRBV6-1	CASSEPRSGQARNQPQHF	TGTGCCAGCAGTGAACCCCGGTCCGGACAGGCTCGCAATCAGCCCCAGCATTTT
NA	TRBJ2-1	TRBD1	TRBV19	CASSILPDGTAINEQFF	TGTGCCAGTAGTATCTTACCAGACGGGACAGCGATCAATGAGCAGTTCTTC
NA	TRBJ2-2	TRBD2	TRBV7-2	CASSLGLAVNTGELFF	TGTGCCAGCAGCTTAGGACTAGCGGTGAACACCGGGGAGCTGTTTTTT
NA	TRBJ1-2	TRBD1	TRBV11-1	CASSLETGRSYGYTF	TGTGCCAGCAGCTTAGAGACAGGGAGATCCTATGGCTACACCTTC
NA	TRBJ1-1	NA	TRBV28	CASSPIGTGGTEAFF	TGTGCCAGCAGTCCCATCGGGACCGGAGGGACTGAAGCTTTCTTT
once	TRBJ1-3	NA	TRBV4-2	CASSQDPGAQGNTIYF	TGTGCCAGCAGCCAAGATCCGGGGGCGCAAGGAAACACCATATATTTT
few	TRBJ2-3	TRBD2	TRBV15	CATSKTRTSGGDTQYF	TGTGCCACCAGCAAGACCCGGACTAGCGGGGGGGATACGCAGTATTTT
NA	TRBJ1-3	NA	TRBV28	CASSLPGARGNTIYF	TGTGCCAGCAGTCTGCCGGGAGCGAGAGGAAACACCATATATTTT
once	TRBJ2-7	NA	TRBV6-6	CASSSQVVRYEQYF	TGTGCCAGCAGTTCCCAAGTCGTCCGTTACGAGCAGTACTTC
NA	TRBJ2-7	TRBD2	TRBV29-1	CSVRTSGSYEQYF	TGCAGCGTTCGGACTAGCGGGAGCTACGAGCAGTACTTC
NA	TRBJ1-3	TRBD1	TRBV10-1	CASRVGRGPSGSGNTIYF	TGCGCCAGCCGCGTCGGCAGGGGGCCTTCGGGCTCTGGAAACACCATATATTTT
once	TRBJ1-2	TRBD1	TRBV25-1	CASSDTGQGDYGYTF	TGTGCCAGCAGCGACACGGGACAGGGGGACTATGGCTACACCTTC
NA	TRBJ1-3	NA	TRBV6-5	CASNLDNSGNTIYF	TGTGCCAGCAATCTGGACAACTCTGGAAACACCATATATTTT
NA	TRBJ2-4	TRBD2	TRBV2	CASSVLGGKSIQYF	TGTGCCAGCAGTGTCCTCGGGGGGAAGAGCATTCAGTACTTC
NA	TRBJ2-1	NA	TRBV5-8	CASRQGHGDNEQFF	TGTGCCAGCCGCCAGGGTCATGGGGACAATGAGCAGTTCTTC
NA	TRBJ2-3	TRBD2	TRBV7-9	CASSLLAGGTQYF	TGTGCCAGCAGCTTACTAGCGGGAGGTACGCAGTATTTT
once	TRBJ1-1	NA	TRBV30	CAWSVWGTELQAFF	TGTGCCTGGAGTGTTTGGGGGACCGAGCTCCAAGCTTTCTTT
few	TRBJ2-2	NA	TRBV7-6	CASSLDLPPTGELFF	TGTGCCAGCAGCTTAGACCTCCCACCCACCGGGGAGCTGTTTTTT
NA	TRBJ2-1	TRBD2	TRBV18	CASGTSGGGPEEQFF	TGTGCCAGCGGGACTAGCGGGGGTGGCCCAGAGGAGCAGTTCTTC
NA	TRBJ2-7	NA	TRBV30	CAWRETYSYEQYF	TGTGCCTGGAGGGAAACCTACTCCTACGAGCAGTACTTC
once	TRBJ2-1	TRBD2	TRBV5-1	CASSNLAGVEQFF	TGCGCCAGCAGCAACCTAGCGGGAGTTGAGCAGTTCTTC